The following is a TCR beta chain sequence with its context. Its antigen is unknown. Base quality data are lacking; no much larger clone is found one base away. Library generation was performed with RACE. Sequencing instrument: NextSeq 500. Library preparation attached unique molecular identifiers to individual cDNA molecules for quantitative, reproducible TCR counting. Each blood RNA sample was used to sequence both TCR alpha and TCR beta chains. The study's processing was this. The median number of TCRs per sample was some 100,000, ranging from roughly 20,000 to 690,600. The Decombinator software suite was used to annotate the V, J and CDR3 of the TCR reads. Every sample was subsampled to the same number of TCRs (28,000) for the PS versus PT1 abundance plots. Expanded TCRs were defined as absent before sensitization and observed at least eight times at the 2-week time point. TCRdb reprocessed the public reads (quality trimming at Q25 with fastp, clone calling with MiXCR) and kept in-frame beta chains. Each CDR3 protein gets just one entry, which takes the most common genes and DNA from the rows behind it. These V and J calls derive from TCRdb rather than the authors' analysis. The sample table lists some 350,000 distinct CDR3 sequences, around 6% of them with a count of one. The ten largest clones represent less than 6.5% of the sample.

The germline V gene (reference sequence) provides CDR1 MNHEY and CDR2 SMNVEV. The CDR3 covers 16 residues, taking in both the cysteine and the phenylalanine. Of the read, only the CDR3 DNA is kept; its 48 bases are in frame from base 1. Between the V and J ends, shortened by 0 bases and 0 bases respectively, the junction contains 10 bases. This entry comes from a study of human T cells and chemical hapten exposure (dated by TCRdb to the early 2020s). With regard to the full study: For sensitization, 2% DPC in acetone was applied to a roughly 2 cm by roughly 2 cm area of upper inner arm skin. Patients additionally received weekly therapeutic DPC doses to the scalp throughout the roughly 25-week study period. Patch testing on the upper back used Finn chambers containing 0.01% DPC, with scoring done after 6 days according to International Contact Dermatitis Research Group standards. Alopecia areata with under or over 50% scalp involvement, alopecia totalis and alopecia universalis were represented in the patient cohort, which was mostly female. Libraries were combined into a pool for sequencing, and differences in TCR yield between samples came mainly from small differences in library volumes within the pool. This study followed changes in the peripheral blood TCR repertoire in vivo during primary and secondary sensitization of alopecia patients to the hapten diphenylcyclopropenone (DPC). Patient blood was sampled pre-sensitization (week 0) and at 2, 6 and about 24 weeks after DPC sensitization. Roughly 30 alopecia patients gave blood for TCR sequencing at one to four time points (pre-sensitization, 2, 6 and 24 weeks). What the study reported, not specific to this receptor: No change with DPC sensitization was found in the number of TCRs above 1 in 1000 frequency, and no evidence of global repertoire structure alterations was found. The number of PT1 expanded TCRs positively correlated with patch test score, significant at thresholds 8, 16 and 32 but not 4. Expanded TCRs formed significantly more large CDR3 similarity clusters than pre-sensitization or healthy control sets, consistent with antigen-driven responses. Because all patients had alopecia, a presumed autoimmune disease, the immune response of the patients might differ from that of healthy individuals. Repeated subsampling changed both the strength of the expansion versus patch-test correlation and the threshold at which the correlation became significant.

The time point label, as the study defines it: patch test 2, 6 weeks after DPC sensitization. The sample's treatment or condition label, decoded: therapeutic diphenylcyclopropenone sensitization with weekly scalp DPC. Blood at each patch-test visit was drawn before the patch test was applied. Patients were considered eligible if aged 18 to 70, diagnosed with alopecia and deemed suitable for DPC therapy, and patients were excluded if pregnant. Total RNA was isolated from unfractionated whole blood collected in Tempus Blood RNA tubes. The TCR was taken from a woman aged 18-35 years with alopecia areata. Some clones in this sample may be carry-over from other donors' samples. The sample was whole blood, taken in connection with sensitization to the hapten diphenylcyclopropenone (DPC). The sequence joins TRBV27 to TRBJ2-3, with no confidently assigned D gene. CDR3 region: CASSLSILPSTDTQYF. The DNA reads TGTGCCAGCAGTTTATCAATCCTCCCTAGCACAGATACGCAGTATTTT.